Listed here is a single T cell receptor beta chain. This sample is drawn from a study of blood T cell repertoires in COVID-19. Across the study: COVID-19 samples collected from the United States, Italy and Spain covered acute and convalescent phases.

Libraries were prepared by immunoSEQ multiplex PCR; TCRdb keeps only in-frame clonotypes and omits some of them. Among around 280,000 clones, nearly 90% were seen once, and the ten largest hold 8.5% to 14%. This TCR came from a woman aged 25 to 39 with COVID-19, enrolled during active disease. Sequenced input: peripheral blood.

The CDR3 DNA sequence: TGTGCCAGCAGCTTAGGACAGCAATATGGCTACACCTTC. Translated: CASSLGQQYGYTF. V usage is TRBV11-2 and J usage is TRBJ1-2; D is perhaps TRBD1 (5 bases). Germline assignment: CDR1 SGHAT and CDR2 FQNNGV. Trimming left V 1 base short and J 5 bases short, with 8 bases between. This CDR3 has 13 amino acids.